This T cell receptor beta chain is from a study of blood T cell repertoires in COVID-19. Measured with immunoSEQ multiplex PCR; TCRdb has only the in-frame clones, and not every one. Among roughly 300,000 clones listed, about 92% were seen once. This sequence was found in a woman in her thirties who had recovered from COVID-19. Sample: PBMCs or T cells enriched from blood (not recorded which).

The CDR3 is CASSWDRDYGYTF. The CDR3 DNA sequence: TGTGCCAGCAGCTGGGACAGAGACTATGGCTACACCTTC. The rearrangement joins TRBV5-4 to TRBJ1-2; 7 bases are shared with TRBD1. The CDR3 loop spans 13 amino acids. V lost 3 bases, J lost 3 bases, and 2 bases stayed unmatched. The V gene's germline CDR1 is SGHNT and CDR2 YYREEE (reference sequence).